The next 24 T cell receptor beta chains were all read from a single sample in a study of blood T cell repertoires in COVID-19. Clones were sequenced by immunoSEQ multiplex PCR, and TCRdb holds only the in-frame ones, with some missing. This table holds approximately 300,000 clones, about 90% found once. Sequenced input: peripheral blood. These receptor sequences come from a man aged 18-30 years who had recovered from COVID-19.

V is TRBV4-1 and J is TRBJ1-1, with D possibly being TRBD1 (5 bases). The CDR3 spans 15 residues. Looked up from germline, CDR1 is MGHRA and CDR2 is YSYEKL. The V and J ends lost 0 bases and 4 bases respectively, with 12 bases between them. This CDR3 reads CASSQDRGGVTEAFF. In DNA, the CDR3 is TGCGCCAGCAGCCAAGATCGGGGAGGGGTCACTGAAGCTTTCTTT.

V gene TRBV4-1 combines with J gene TRBJ1-5; possible D gene TRBD1, 5 bases. Trimming shortened V by 3 bases and J by 3 bases, and 9 bases separated the two germline ends. This CDR3 is 14 amino acids long. Germline V gene data show CDR1 as MGHRA and CDR2 as YSYEKL. In DNA form, the CDR3 reads TGCGCCAGCAGCCAGCAGGGTATCAATCAGCCCCAGCATTTT. Encoded protein: CASSQQGINQPQHF.

This sequence joins TRBV19 and TRBJ1-2; D is undetermined. The CDR3 length is 13 residues. Per the germline V gene, CDR1 is LNHDA and CDR2 is SQIVND (reference sequence). Between the trimmed V and J ends, which lost 10 bases and 3 bases, there was a span of 15 bases. The CDR3: CAIELSGYYGYTF. The DNA of the CDR3 is TGTGCCATCGAACTTTCGGGTTACTATGGCTACACCTTC.

This sequence joins TRBV6-2 or TRBV6-3 and TRBJ2-1; 8 bases align to TRBD2. The CDR3 totals 15 residues. CDR1 is MNHEY, CDR2 SVGEGT, per germline. The junction had 10 bases not matched to a gene; V was cut back by 7 bases and J by 5 bases. CDR3 protein: CASIPDSGGDNEQFF. In DNA form, the CDR3 reads TGTGCCAGCATCCCAGACTCGGGGGGGGACAATGAGCAGTTCTTC.

The chain employs TRBV4-1 and TRBJ2-7, with TRBD1 as a possible D gene (5 bases). Germline CDR1 reads MGHRA; CDR2 reads YSYEKL. There are 15 residues in the CDR3. The V and J ends lost 1 base and 4 bases respectively, with 14 bases between them. CDR3 residues: CASSQGPGSGYEQYF. In DNA form, the CDR3 reads TGCGCCAGCAGCCAAGGACCAGGGTCGGGTTACGAGCAGTACTTC.

A single count supports this clone. The chain combines TRBV2 with TRBJ2-5; TRBD2 matches at 8 bases. The germline CDR1 and CDR2 sequences are SNHLY and FYNNEI. There are 16 residues in the CDR3. Germline trimming cut 1 base from V and 5 bases from J; bases unmatched to any gene: 9. The CDR3 protein is CASSEVIAGHGETQYF. CDR3 coding DNA: TGTGCCAGCAGTGAAGTGATAGCGGGACATGGGGAGACCCAGTACTTC.

This clone was counted a few times. The rearrangement links TRBV6-6 to TRBJ1-1; 7 nucleotides align to TRBD1. J gave up 6 bases and V 0 bases, and 10 bases lay outside the gene matches. From germline, CDR1 is MNHNY and CDR2 SVGAGI (reference sequence). The CDR3 totals 16 residues. CDR3 region: CASSYSDRVLRAEAFF. CDR3 bases: TGTGCCAGCAGTTACTCTGACAGGGTGTTACGCGCTGAAGCTTTCTTT.

The chain recombines TRBV19 with TRBJ1-1, with 9 nucleotides matching TRBD1. The germline CDR1 and CDR2 sequences are LNHDA and SQIVND (reference sequence). The V segment lost 3 bases and the J segment 5 bases; nucleotides outside the gene matches: 7. CDR3 length: 15 residues. The CDR3: CASSIWTGEVTEAFF. For the CDR3, the DNA is TGTGCCAGTAGTATTTGGACAGGGGAAGTGACTGAAGCTTTCTTT.

The genes are TRBV6-4 and TRBJ2-1; no clear D gene. Germline lookup yields CDR1 MRHNA and CDR2 SNTAGT. The CDR3 consists of 18 residues. V lost 2 bases, J lost 5 bases, and 22 bases lay in between. In DNA form, the CDR3 reads TGTGCCAGCAGTGACGGCACGGGTCCTGTCCCCACCAACAATGAGCAGTTCTTC. As protein: CASSDGTGPVPTNNEQFF.

The V gene is TRBV7-9, the J gene TRBJ2-1, with 7 bases aligning to TRBD2. There are 14 residues in the CDR3. V dropped 4 bases and J dropped 4; count of bases not matched to a gene: 4. CDR1 and CDR2 (germline): SEHNR, FQNEAQ (reference sequence). The chain's CDR3 is CASSSLLAYNEQFF. CDR3 sequence (DNA): TGTGCCAGCAGCTCCTTACTAGCGTACAATGAGCAGTTCTTC. Together with reference TRBV7-9 and TRBJ2-1, the CDR3 gives the full variable domain: DTGVSQNPRHKITKRGQNVTFRCDPISEHNRLYWYRQTLGQGPEFLTYFQNEAQLEKSRLLSDRFSAERPKGSFSTLEIQRTEQGDSAMYLCASSSLLAYNEQFFGPGTRLTVL.

The chain carries TRBV6-2 or TRBV6-3 and TRBJ1-2; D might be TRBD1 (6 bases). The germline V and J ends were trimmed by 5 bases and 1 base, with 17 bases remaining between them. This CDR3 region has 16 residues. Germline-derived CDR1 and CDR2 are MNHEY and SVGEGT. This CDR3 reads CASSTLTGDLNYGYTF. Written as DNA, the CDR3 is TGTGCCAGCAGTACACTGACAGGCGACCTTAACTATGGCTACACCTTC.

This chain uses TRBV10-2 with TRBJ1-1; possibly TRBD1 for D (5 bases). Germline CDR1 and CDR2: WSHSY and SAAADI. V was pared by 4 bases and J by 7 bases, with 13 bases between. The CDR3 loop spans 13 amino acids. This CDR3 is CASSVDGGGEAFF. CDR3 nucleotide sequence: TGCGCCAGCAGTGTCGACGGGGGTGGTGAAGCTTTCTTT.

Note on this clone: This sample includes further DNA sequences coding for the same CDR3. The chain carries TRBV27 and TRBJ1-5; a possible D gene is TRBD1 (6 bases). V dropped 6 bases and J dropped 0 bases, with 12 bases sitting between them. Germline CDR1 is MNHEY and CDR2 is SMNVEV (reference sequence). CDR3 length: 15 amino acids. Here the CDR3 DNA reads TGTGCCAGCAGCTTAAGGGGGTATAGCAATCAGCCCCAGCATTTT. This codes for CASSLRGYSNQPQHF.

The gene calls are TRBV6-5 and TRBJ2-1; 7 nucleotides match TRBD2. Losses at the gene ends were 0 bases for V and 4 bases for J; bases not matched to a gene: 3. The germline gives CDR1 MNHEY, CDR2 SVGAGI. This CDR3 is 15 amino acids long. In DNA, the CDR3 is TGTGCCAGCAGTTACTCCGGGGGGATGTACAATGAGCAGTTCTTC. It yields the protein CASSYSGGMYNEQFF.

The chain joins TRBV15 to TRBJ1-2; D is unclear. This CDR3 is built from 14 residues. Germline CDR1 is LNHNV and CDR2 is YYDKDF (reference sequence). Trimming took 5 bases from V and 0 from J, leaving 10 bases between them. The DNA for the CDR3 is TGTGCCACCAGCGATCGACATCCTAACTATGGCTACACCTTC. Amino acids: CATSDRHPNYGYTF.

The chain joins TRBV5-1 to TRBJ1-1, with no clear D. Germline-derived CDR1 and CDR2 are SGHRS and YFSETQ. Trimming took off 1 base at V and 1 base at J, with 5 bases between the two ends. The CDR3 consists of 13 residues. Here the CDR3 reads CASSLRSNTEAFF. The CDR3 DNA follows: TGCGCCAGCAGCTTGCGTTCGAACACTGAAGCTTTCTTT.

The CDR3 DNA is TGCAGTGCGGAGATACTAGATACGCAGTATTTT. This codes for CSAEILDTQYF. The chain recombines TRBV20-1 with TRBJ2-3; no definite D call. Looked up from germline, CDR1 is DFQATT and CDR2 is SNEGSKA (reference sequence). The length of the CDR3 is 11 residues. Deletions cut 6 bases from V and 5 bases from J, with 9 bases between.

The chain carries TRBV5-1 and TRBJ2-5; D might be TRBD2 (6 bases). V lost 2 bases and J 5 bases, leaving 16 bases between the germline ends. The CDR3 has 15 amino acids. Germline lookup yields CDR1 SGHRS and CDR2 YFSETQ. The CDR3 sequence: CASSFNGSLWETQYF. In DNA form, the CDR3 reads TGCGCCAGCAGCTTTAACGGGAGTTTATGGGAGACCCAGTACTTC.

The rearrangement links TRBV6-2 or TRBV6-3 to TRBJ1-4; D gene ambiguous. The germline CDR1 and CDR2 sequences are MNHEY and SVGEGT. V was shortened by 4 bases and J by 14 bases, with 11 bases between the two germline ends. CDR3 length: 11 residues. The DNA for the CDR3 is TGTGCCAGCAGTTCCCGGGAAGAGCTGTTTTTT. As protein: CASSSREELFF.

The chain couples TRBV24-1 to TRBJ2-2, with TRBD1 matching over 12 bases. Trimming removed 9 bases from V and 4 bases from J; junction bases left unmatched: 20. The CDR3 covers 20 residues. The germline V gene encodes CDR1 KGHDR and CDR2 SFDVKD. The CDR3 DNA reads as TGTGCCACCTTAACCCCGGGGGACAGGGGGCTACCGCTTGGCACCGGGGAGCTGTTTTTT. It specifies CATLTPGDRGLPLGTGELFF.

The V and J genes are TRBV18 and TRBJ1-3, with TRBD1 as a possible D gene (5 bases). The V gene's germline CDR1 is KGHSH and CDR2 LQKENI. The length of the CDR3 is 16 residues. Trimming took 2 bases from V and 0 from J, leaving 11 bases between them. CDR3 coding DNA: TGTGCCAGCTCACCAAAACCAGGGTACTCTGGAAACACCATATATTTT. This codes for CASSPKPGYSGNTIYF.

CDR3 region: CASSGGAGALRNEQFF. CDR3 DNA: TGTGCCAGCAGCGGGGGGGCGGGGGCCCTGAGGAATGAGCAGTTCTTC. The rearrangement links TRBV5-4 to TRBJ2-1; D possibly corresponds to TRBD2 (7 bases). Germline V gives CDR1 SGHNT, CDR2 YYREEE (reference sequence). Trimming left V 4 bases short and J 7 bases short, with 21 bases between. CDR3 length: 16 amino acids.

V is TRBV7-9 and J is TRBJ1-4; 8 nucleotides match TRBD1. Germline lookup yields CDR1 SEHNR and CDR2 FQNEAQ (reference sequence). Trimming cost V 6 bases and J 6 bases; bases outside gene matches: 6. The CDR3 covers 14 residues. The CDR3 coding sequence is TGTGCCAGCAGGCCAGGGGGCAGGGATGAAAAACTGTTTTTT. It yields the protein CASRPGGRDEKLFF.

The J gene is TRBJ1-6, the V gene TRBV27; possible D gene TRBD1, 6 bases. The CDR3 has 14 residues. Trimming cost V 3 bases and J 7 bases, with 10 bases left between them. In germline, CDR1 is MNHEY, CDR2 SMNVEV (reference sequence). CDR3 DNA: TGTGCCAGCAGTTTTGGCCAGGGGAATTCACCCCTCCACTTT. This translates into CASSFGQGNSPLHF.